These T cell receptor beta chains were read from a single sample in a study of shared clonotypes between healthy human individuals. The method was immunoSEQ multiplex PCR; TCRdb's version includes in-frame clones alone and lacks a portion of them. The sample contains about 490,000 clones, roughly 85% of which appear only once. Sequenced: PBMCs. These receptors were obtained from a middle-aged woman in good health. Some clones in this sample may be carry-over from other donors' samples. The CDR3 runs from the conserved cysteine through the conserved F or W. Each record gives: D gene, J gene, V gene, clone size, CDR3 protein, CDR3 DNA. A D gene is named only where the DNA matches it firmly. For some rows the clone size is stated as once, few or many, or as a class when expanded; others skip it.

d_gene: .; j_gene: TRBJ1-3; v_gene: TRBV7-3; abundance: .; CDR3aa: CASSLAGPYSGNTIYF; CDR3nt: TGTGCCAGCAGCCTGGCCGGGCCCTACTCTGGAAACACCATATATTTT
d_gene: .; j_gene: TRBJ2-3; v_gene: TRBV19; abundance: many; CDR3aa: CASRGGGGTQYF; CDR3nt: TGTGCCAGTAGGGGGGGCGGAGGTACGCAGTATTTT
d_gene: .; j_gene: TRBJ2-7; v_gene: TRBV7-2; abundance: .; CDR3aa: CASSLEWVKSHRATYEQYF; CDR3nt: TGTGCCAGCAGCTTAGAGTGGGTAAAATCGCACAGGGCGACCTACGAGCAGTACTTC
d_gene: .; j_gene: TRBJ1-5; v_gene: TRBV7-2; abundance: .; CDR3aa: CASSLRPFGQPQHF; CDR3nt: TGTGCCAGCAGCTTAAGGCCCTTCGGACAGCCCCAGCATTTT
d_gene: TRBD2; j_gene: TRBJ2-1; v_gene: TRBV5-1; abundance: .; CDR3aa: CASSLIIAGVNEQFF; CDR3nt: TGCGCCAGCAGCTTAATAATAGCGGGAGTAAATGAGCAGTTCTTC
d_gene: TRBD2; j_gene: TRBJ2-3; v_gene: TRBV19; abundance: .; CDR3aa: CASSMQLAGGANTQYF; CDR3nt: TGTGCCAGTAGTATGCAACTAGCGGGAGGGGCGAATACGCAGTATTTT
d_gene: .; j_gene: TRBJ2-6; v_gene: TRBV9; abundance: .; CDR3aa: CASSVAQASGANVLTF; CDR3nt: TGTGCCAGCAGCGTAGCTCAGGCCTCTGGGGCCAACGTCCTGACTTTC
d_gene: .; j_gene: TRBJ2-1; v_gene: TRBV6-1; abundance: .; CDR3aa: CATTGTIPNEQFF; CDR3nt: TGTGCCACTACCGGGACCATACCCAATGAGCAGTTCTTC
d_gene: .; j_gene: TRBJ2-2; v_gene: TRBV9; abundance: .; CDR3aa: CASSVVYTGELFF; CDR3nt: TGTGCCAGCAGCGTAGTATACACCGGGGAGCTGTTTTTT
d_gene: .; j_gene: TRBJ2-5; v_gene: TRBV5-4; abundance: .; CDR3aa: CASSSGLTQETQYF; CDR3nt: TGTGCCAGCAGCTCTGGACTAACACAAGAGACCCAGTACTTC
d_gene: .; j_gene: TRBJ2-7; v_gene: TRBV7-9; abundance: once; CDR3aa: CASSFQRTYEQYF; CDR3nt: TGTGCCAGCAGCTTTCAGCGGACCTACGAGCAGTACTTC
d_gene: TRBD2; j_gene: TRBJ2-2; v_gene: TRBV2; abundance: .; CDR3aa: CASSASGRAIGTGELFF; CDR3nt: TGTGCCAGCAGTGCGAGCGGGAGGGCCATTGGGACCGGGGAGCTGTTTTTT
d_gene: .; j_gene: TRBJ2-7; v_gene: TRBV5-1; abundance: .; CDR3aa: CASSSGRGRTYEQYF; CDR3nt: TGCGCCAGCAGCTCTGGAAGGGGACGGACCTACGAGCAGTACTTC
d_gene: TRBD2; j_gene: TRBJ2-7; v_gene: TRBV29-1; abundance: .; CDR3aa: CSVSLAGVNEQYF; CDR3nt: TGCAGCGTCTCACTAGCGGGAGTGAACGAGCAGTACTTC
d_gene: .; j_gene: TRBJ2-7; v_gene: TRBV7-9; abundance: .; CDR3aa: CASSPKGGAGSYEQYF; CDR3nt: TGTGCCAGCAGCCCGAAGGGGGGTGCGGGCTCCTACGAGCAGTACTTC
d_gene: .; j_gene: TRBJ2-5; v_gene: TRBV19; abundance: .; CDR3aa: CASSPRIPSKETQYF; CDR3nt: TGTGCCAGTAGTCCCAGGATCCCTTCCAAAGAGACCCAGTACTTC
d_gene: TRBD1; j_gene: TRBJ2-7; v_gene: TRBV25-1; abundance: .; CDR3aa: CASSESRTGGLEQYF; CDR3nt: TGTGCCAGCAGTGAATCCAGGACAGGGGGCCTCGAGCAGTACTTC
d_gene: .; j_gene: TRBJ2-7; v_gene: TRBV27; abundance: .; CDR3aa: CASSLSGSYEQYF; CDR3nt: TGTGCCAGCAGTTTATCAGGCTCCTACGAGCAGTACTTC
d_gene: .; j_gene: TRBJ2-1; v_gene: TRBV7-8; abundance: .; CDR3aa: CASSSRDTYNEQFF; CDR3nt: TGTGCCAGCAGCTCCCGGGATACCTACAATGAGCAGTTCTTC